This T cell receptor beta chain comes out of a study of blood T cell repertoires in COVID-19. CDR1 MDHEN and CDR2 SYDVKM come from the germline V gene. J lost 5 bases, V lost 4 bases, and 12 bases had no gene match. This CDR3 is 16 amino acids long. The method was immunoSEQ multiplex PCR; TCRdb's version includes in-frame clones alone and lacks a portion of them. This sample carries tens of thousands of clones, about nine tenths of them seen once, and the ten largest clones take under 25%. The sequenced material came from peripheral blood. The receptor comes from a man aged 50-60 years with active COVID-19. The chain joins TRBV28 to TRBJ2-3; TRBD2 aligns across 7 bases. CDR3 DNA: TGTGCCAGCAGTTACCGGCGCGGGAGTCCAGAAGATACGCAGTATTTT. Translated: CASSYRRGSPEDTQYF.